This TCR beta chain comes out of a study of identical twins. V was pared by 7 bases and J by 0 bases, with 10 bases between. This CDR3 comprises 14 residues. Germline V gene sequence: CDR1 MDHEN, CDR2 SYDVKM. This clonotype occurred many times. Its antigen is undetermined. TCRdb reprocessed the 5' RACE reads with MiXCR, giving one entry per CDR3 protein. Of roughly 630,000 distinct CDR3 sequences in the sample, under 8.5% are singletons; the top ten hold 1.6%. Study-level results: Invariant T cells like MAIT and iNKT could partly confound the zero-insertion analyses. With monozygotic twins, out-of-frame TCR alpha sharing exceeded what models estimated. Insertions ran lower in abundant cord blood beta clonotypes, though not in memory repertoires. Conclusions came from cross-sectional statistical analysis, not from following the same donors.

These data were also filed under a second study, of yellow fever vaccine responses in identical twins.

The sequenced material came from PBMCs. The V gene is TRBV28, the J gene TRBJ1-5, with unresolved D. The clonotype originates from a woman younger than 35 in good health. The CDR3 spells CASIRADSNQPQHF. CDR3 DNA sequence: TGTGCCAGCATCAGAGCCGATAGCAATCAGCCCCAGCATTTT. Together with reference TRBV28 and TRBJ1-5, the CDR3 gives the full variable domain: DVKVTQSSRYLVKRTGEKVFLECVQDMDHENMFWYRQDPGLGLRLIYFSYDVKMKEKGDIPEGYSVSREKKERFSLILESASTNQTSMYLCASIRADSNQPQHFGDGTRLSIL.